These 11 T cell receptor beta chains came from one sample sequenced in a study of T cells in Graves' hyperthyroidism and ophthalmopathy. Regions amplified from RNA transcripts were the TCR beta CDR3 regions. A first-round RT-PCR of the TCR CDR3 used the HTBI primer set. TCRdb re-derived calls from the multiplex PCR reads in MiXCR, one entry per CDR3 protein. This table holds around 360,000 distinct CDR3 sequences, around 15% found once. The sample was blood. Every receptor here comes from a woman aged 55 to 70 with Graves' ophthalmopathy.

The chain links TRBV5-4 to TRBJ2-3, with a possible D match to TRBD1 (5 bases). The CDR3 is made up of 17 amino acids. V was cut by 2 bases and J by 2 bases, with 18 bases left in between. From germline, CDR1 is SGHNT and CDR2 YYREEE (reference sequence). The CDR3 sequence is CASSLPGRVYSTDTQYF. The CDR3 nucleotides are TGTGCCAGCAGCTTACCCGGCAGGGTTTATTCCACAGATACGCAGTATTTT.

The rearrangement links TRBV10-2 to TRBJ2-3, with 11 bases that match TRBD2. The trim removed 3 bases at V and 4 bases at J, leaving 9 bases unmatched. CDR3 size: 17 residues. The germline CDR1 and CDR2 sequences are WSHSY and SAAADI. The CDR3 sequence is CASSEFRSSGRSDTQYF. The CDR3, as DNA: TGCGCCAGCAGTGAATTTAGGTCTAGCGGGAGGTCAGATACGCAGTATTTT.

This clonotype was counted many times. The chain links TRBV12-3 or TRBV12-4 to TRBJ2-2; TRBD2 aligns across 11 bases. The ends lost 3 bases at V and 4 bases at J; junction bases unmatched: 7. The CDR3 loop spans 17 amino acids. CDR3 sequence: CASSLRVAGGGTGELFF. CDR3 bases: TGTGCCAGCAGTTTGAGAGTAGCGGGAGGGGGCACCGGGGAGCTGTTTTTT.

V and J are TRBV6-1 and TRBJ1-6; TRBD1 might be the D (6 bases). Trimming removed 7 bases from V and 12 bases from J, with 16 bases in between. Germline CDR1 and CDR2: MNHNS and SASEGT. The CDR3 has 13 amino acids. The CDR3 sequence: CASIGGLGEPLHF. DNA of the CDR3: TGTGCCAGCATCGGGGGGCTTGGCGAACCCCTCCACTTT.

This clonotype appeared many times. CDR3 in amino acids: CASSSGLAFIYNEQFF. DNA of the CDR3: TGTGCCAGCAGTTCAGGACTAGCCTTTATATACAATGAGCAGTTCTTC. The rearrangement links TRBV28 to TRBJ2-1, with 8 bases lining up with TRBD2. In germline, CDR1 is MDHEN, CDR2 SYDVKM. The length of the CDR3 is 16 residues. V lost 4 bases and J lost 4; bases outside the gene matches: 9.

This clonotype occurred many times. The chain links TRBV12-3 or TRBV12-4 to TRBJ2-2; tentative D call: TRBD1 (5 bases). V was cut by 6 bases and J by 4 bases, with 12 bases left in between. The CDR3 runs to 14 residues. CDR3 amino acids: CASRRGEATGELFF. CDR3 sequence (DNA): TGTGCCAGCAGAAGGGGCGAGGCCACCGGGGAGCTGTTTTTT.

This clonotype has just a few counts. The genes are TRBV24-1 and TRBJ1-1; tentative D call: TRBD1 (5 bases). CDR3 length equals 15 residues. With 4 bases removed from V and 1 base from J, the gap between germline ends came to 12 bases. Germline V gene sequence: CDR1 KGHDR, CDR2 SFDVKD. The chain's CDR3 is CATSDPATGNTEAFF. CDR3 coding DNA: TGTGCCACCAGTGACCCCGCCACAGGGAACACTGAAGCTTTCTTT.

In its sample, this clonotype was seen many times. The rearrangement links TRBV5-1 to TRBJ1-1; 8 bases align to TRBD1. The CDR3 sequence is 15 residues long. Germline V lookup: CDR1 SGHRS, CDR2 YFSETQ. V lost 2 bases and J lost 3; bases outside the gene matches: 6. DNA for the CDR3: TGCGCCAGCAGCTTCACTCAGGGGGCGGACACTGAAGCTTTCTTT. It is translated as CASSFTQGADTEAFF.

The chain carries TRBV7-3 and TRBJ2-5; D possibly corresponds to TRBD2 (5 bases). In germline, CDR1 is SGHTA, CDR2 FQGTGA. This CDR3 comprises 13 residues. V lost 5 bases, J lost 2 bases, and 9 bases lay in between. CDR3 region: CASSKTMQETQYF. The CDR3 coding sequence is TGTGCCAGCAGCAAGACTATGCAAGAGACCCAGTACTTC. Full variable domain (outside the CDR3, taken from reference TRBV7-3 and TRBJ2-5): GAGVSQTPSNKVTEKGKYVELRCDPISGHTALYWYRQSLGQGPEFLIYFQGTGAADDSGLPNDRFFAVRPEGSVSTLKIQRTERGDSAVYLCASSKTMQETQYFGPGTRLLVL.

This clonotype was observed at least ten times. The rearrangement links TRBV20-1 to TRBJ2-5; a possible D gene is TRBD1 (6 bases). The V gene's germline CDR1 is DFQATT and CDR2 SNEGSKA (reference sequence). CDR3 size: 12 residues. V lost 3 bases and J lost 6, with 11 bases in between. CDR3 sequence: CSASPRGKTQYF. The CDR3, as DNA: TGCAGTGCTAGCCCCAGGGGAAAGACCCAGTACTTC.

This clonotype was counted ten times or more. V usage is TRBV6-2 or TRBV6-3 and J usage is TRBJ2-6; D may be TRBD1 (6 bases). Germline values: CDR1 MNHEY, CDR2 SVGEGT. Trimming removed 1 base at V and 2 bases at J, with 6 bases between. The CDR3 runs 15 residues. The CDR3 sequence is CASSYWGPGANVLTF. CDR3 DNA: TGTGCCAGCAGTTACTGGGGGCCTGGGGCCAACGTCCTGACTTTC.